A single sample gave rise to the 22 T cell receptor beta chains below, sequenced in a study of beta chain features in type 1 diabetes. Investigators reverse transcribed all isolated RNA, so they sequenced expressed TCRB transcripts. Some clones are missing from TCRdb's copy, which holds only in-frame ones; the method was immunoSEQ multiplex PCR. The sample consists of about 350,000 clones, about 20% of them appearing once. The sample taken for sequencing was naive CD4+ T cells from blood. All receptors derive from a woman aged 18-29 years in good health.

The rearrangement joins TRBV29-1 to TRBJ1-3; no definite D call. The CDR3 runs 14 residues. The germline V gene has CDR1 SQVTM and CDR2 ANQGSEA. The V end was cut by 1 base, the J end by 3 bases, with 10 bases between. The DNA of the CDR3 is TGCAGCGTTGAAGTGGGCAGTCGTGGAAACACCATATATTTT. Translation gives CSVEVGSRGNTIYF.

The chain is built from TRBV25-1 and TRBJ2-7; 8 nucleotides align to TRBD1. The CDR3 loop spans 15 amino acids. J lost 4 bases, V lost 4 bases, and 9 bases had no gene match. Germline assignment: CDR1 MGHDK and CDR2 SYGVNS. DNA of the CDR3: TGTGCCAGCAGTGCCCCCGGGACAGGCGGGTACGAGCAGTACTTC. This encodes CASSAPGTGGYEQYF.

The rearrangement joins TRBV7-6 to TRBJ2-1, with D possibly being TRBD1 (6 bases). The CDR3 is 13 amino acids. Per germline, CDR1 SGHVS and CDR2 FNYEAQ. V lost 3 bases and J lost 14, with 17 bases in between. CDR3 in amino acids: CASSFGTNQVKFF. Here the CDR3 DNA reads TGTGCCAGCAGCTTCGGGACAAATCAAGTCAAGTTCTTC.

This CDR3 reads CASSQEVGRGNSQETQYF. CDR3 DNA sequence: TGCGCCAGCAGCCAAGAGGTCGGGCGGGGGAACTCTCAAGAGACCCAGTACTTC. The chain is built from TRBV4-3 and TRBJ2-5, with 7 bases fitting TRBD2. This CDR3 has 18 amino acids. The V segment lost 0 bases and the J segment 2 bases; nucleotides outside the gene matches: 12. Germline values: CDR1 LGHNA, CDR2 YSLEER.

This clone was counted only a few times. The CDR3 DNA reads TGTGCCAGCCGGCAAGGCAGCGCGAACACTGAAGCTTTCTTT. Residues: CASRQGSANTEAFF. V usage is TRBV7-3 and J usage is TRBJ1-1; D is uncertain. CDR1 is SGHTA, CDR2 FQGTGA, per germline. The CDR3 is 14 amino acids. Trimming took 8 bases from V and 1 from J, leaving 14 bases between them.

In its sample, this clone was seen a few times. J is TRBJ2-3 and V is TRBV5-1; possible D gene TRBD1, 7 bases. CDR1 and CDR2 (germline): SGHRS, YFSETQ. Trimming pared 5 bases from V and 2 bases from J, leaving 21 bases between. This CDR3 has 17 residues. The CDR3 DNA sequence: TGCGCCAGCAGGCTTTCCTACTCCAGGGGGGCCACAGATACGCAGTATTTT. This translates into CASRLSYSRGATDTQYF.

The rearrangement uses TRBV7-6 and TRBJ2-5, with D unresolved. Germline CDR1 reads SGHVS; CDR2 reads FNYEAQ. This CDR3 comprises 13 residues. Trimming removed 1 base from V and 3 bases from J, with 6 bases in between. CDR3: CASSLVQKETQYF. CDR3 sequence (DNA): TGTGCCAGCAGCTTAGTACAGAAAGAGACCCAGTACTTC. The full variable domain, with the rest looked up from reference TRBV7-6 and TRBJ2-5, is GAGVSQSPRYKVTKRGQDVALRCDPISGHVSLYWYRQALGQGPEFLTYFNYEAQQDKSGLPNDRFSAERPEGSISTLTIQRTEQRDSAMYRCASSLVQKETQYFGPGTRLLVL.

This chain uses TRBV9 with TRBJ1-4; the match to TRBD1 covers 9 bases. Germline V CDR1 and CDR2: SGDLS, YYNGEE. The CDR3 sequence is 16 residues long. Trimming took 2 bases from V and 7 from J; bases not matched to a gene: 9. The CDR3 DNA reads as TGTGCCAGCAGCGTCGCACCGGGACAGGGAGGTGAAAAACTGTTTTTT. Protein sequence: CASSVAPGQGGEKLFF.

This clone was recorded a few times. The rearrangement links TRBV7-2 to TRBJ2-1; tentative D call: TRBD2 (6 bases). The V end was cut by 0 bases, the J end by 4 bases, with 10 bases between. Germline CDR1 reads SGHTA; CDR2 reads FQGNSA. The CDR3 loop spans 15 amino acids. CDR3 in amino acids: CASSLAGGRYNEQFF. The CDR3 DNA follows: TGTGCCAGCAGCTTAGCGGGGGGACGATACAATGAGCAGTTCTTC.

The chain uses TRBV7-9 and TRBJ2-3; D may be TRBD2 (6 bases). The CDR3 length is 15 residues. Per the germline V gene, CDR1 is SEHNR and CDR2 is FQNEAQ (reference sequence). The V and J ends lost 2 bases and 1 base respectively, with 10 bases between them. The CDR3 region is CASSLRGGGTDTQYF. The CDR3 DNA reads TGTGCCAGCAGCTTACGCGGAGGGGGCACAGATACGCAGTATTTT.

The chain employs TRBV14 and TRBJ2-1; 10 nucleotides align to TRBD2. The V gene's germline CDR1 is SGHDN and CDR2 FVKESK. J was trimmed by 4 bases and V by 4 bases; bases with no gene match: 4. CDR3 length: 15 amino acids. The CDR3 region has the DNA TGTGCCAGCAGCCCCAGCGGGGGGGGTTACAATGAGCAGTTCTTC. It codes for CASSPSGGGYNEQFF.

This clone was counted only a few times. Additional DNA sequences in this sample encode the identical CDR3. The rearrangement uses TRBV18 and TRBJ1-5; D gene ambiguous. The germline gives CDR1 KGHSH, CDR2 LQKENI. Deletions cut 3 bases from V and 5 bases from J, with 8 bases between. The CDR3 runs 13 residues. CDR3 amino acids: CASSPGEDQPQHF. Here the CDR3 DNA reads TGTGCCAGCTCACCTGGAGAGGATCAGCCCCAGCATTTT.

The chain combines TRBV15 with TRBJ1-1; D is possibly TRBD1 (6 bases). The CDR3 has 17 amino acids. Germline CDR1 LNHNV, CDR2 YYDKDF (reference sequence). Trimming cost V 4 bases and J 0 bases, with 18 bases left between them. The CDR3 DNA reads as TGTGCCACCAGCAACATCTTGCAGGGGCCAATGAACACTGAAGCTTTCTTT. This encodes CATSNILQGPMNTEAFF.

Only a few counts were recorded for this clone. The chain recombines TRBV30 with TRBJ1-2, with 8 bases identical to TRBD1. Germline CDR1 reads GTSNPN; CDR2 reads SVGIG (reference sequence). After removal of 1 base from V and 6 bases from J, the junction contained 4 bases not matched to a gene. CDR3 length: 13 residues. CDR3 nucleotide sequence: TGTGCCTGGAGTGCGGGACAGGCTGATGGCTACACCTTC. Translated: CAWSAGQADGYTF.

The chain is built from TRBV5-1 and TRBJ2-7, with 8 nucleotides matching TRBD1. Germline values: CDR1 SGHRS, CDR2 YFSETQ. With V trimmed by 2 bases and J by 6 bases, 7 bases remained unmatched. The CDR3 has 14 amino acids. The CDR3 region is CASSLAGQGSEQYF. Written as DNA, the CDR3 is TGCGCCAGCAGCTTAGCCGGACAGGGAAGCGAGCAGTACTTC.

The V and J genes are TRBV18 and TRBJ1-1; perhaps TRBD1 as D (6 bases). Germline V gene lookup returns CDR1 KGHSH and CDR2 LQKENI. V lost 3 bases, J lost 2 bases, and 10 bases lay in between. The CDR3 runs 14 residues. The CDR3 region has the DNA TGTGCCAGCTCACCCACAGGGACCAACACTGAAGCTTTCTTT. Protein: CASSPTGTNTEAFF.

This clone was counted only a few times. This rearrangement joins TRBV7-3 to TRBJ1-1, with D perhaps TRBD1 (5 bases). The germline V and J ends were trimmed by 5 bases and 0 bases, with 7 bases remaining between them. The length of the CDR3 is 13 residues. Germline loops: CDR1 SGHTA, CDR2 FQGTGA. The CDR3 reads CASSEGVNTEAFF. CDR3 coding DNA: TGTGCCAGCAGCGAAGGGGTGAACACTGAAGCTTTCTTT.

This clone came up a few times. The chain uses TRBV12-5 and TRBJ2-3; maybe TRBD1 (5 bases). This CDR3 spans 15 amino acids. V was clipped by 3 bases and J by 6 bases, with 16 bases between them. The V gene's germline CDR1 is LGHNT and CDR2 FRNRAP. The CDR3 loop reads CASGFGRVTTDTQYF. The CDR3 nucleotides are TGTGCTAGTGGTTTCGGCAGGGTGACAACGGATACGCAGTATTTT.

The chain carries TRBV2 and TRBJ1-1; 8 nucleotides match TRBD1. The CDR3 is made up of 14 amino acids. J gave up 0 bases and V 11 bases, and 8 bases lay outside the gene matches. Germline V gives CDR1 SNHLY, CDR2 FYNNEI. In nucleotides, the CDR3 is TGTGCCGGCGGACAGGGAATAATGAACACTGAAGCTTTCTTT. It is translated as CAGGQGIMNTEAFF.

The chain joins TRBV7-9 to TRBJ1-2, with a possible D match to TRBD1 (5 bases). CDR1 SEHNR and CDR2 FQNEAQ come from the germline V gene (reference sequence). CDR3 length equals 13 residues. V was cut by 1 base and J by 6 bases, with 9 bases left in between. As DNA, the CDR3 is TGTGCCAGCAGCTTAGTGTCAGGGAATGGCTACACCTTC. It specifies CASSLVSGNGYTF.

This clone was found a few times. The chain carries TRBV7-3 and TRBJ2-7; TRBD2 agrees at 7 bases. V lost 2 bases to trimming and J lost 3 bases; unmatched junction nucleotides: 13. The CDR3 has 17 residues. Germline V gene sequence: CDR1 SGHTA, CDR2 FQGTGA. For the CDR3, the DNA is TGTGCCAGCAGCTTAGGGGGAGGAGGGACTAACATCTACGAGCAGTACTTC. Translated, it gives CASSLGGGGTNIYEQYF.

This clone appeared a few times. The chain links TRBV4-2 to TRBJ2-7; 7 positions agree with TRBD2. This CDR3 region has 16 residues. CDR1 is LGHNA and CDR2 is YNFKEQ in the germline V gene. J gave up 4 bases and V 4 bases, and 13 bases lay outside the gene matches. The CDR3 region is CASSREGSGPGYEQYF. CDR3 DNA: TGTGCCAGCAGCCGGGAGGGTTCGGGGCCCGGTTACGAGCAGTACTTC.